These T cell receptor beta chains were read from a single sample in a study of cytomegalovirus exposure and HLA in healthy donors. The assay was immunoSEQ multiplex PCR, and TCRdb's table has in-frame clones only and misses some. The data hold approximately 160,000 clones, with over 70% observed a single time. The sample comprised PBMCs. These receptors were collected from a woman in her thirties or forties in good health and CMV-seropositive. CDR3s include the opening cysteine and the closing phenylalanine or tryptophan. Fields, in order: D gene, J gene, V gene, clone size, CDR3 DNA, CDR3 protein. The D gene is left open where the match is weak. The size entry is marked missing in some rows and otherwise reads once, few, many or a size class.

TRBD1 | TRBJ1-4 | TRBV7-9 | NA | TGTGCCAGCAGCCGACGACGGGAGGGGGCATCTAATGAAAAACTGTTTTTT | CASSRRREGASNEKLFF
TRBD1 | TRBJ2-1 | TRBV9 | once | TGTGCCAGCAGCGTTTCCGGACAGGGACCGGATGAGCAGTTCTTC | CASSVSGQGPDEQFF
NA | TRBJ2-5 | TRBV5-4 | NA | TGTGCCAGCAGCTTGCGGGGGGAGACCCAGTACTTC | CASSLRGETQYF
NA | TRBJ2-1 | TRBV15 | NA | TGTGCCACCAGCGGAAGGACTACCCACAATGAGCAGTTCTTC | CATSGRTTHNEQFF
TRBD2 | TRBJ2-2 | TRBV7-2 | NA | TGTGCCAGCAGCCTTAGGTCGAGCGGGGGCTCCGGGGAGCTGTTTTTT | CASSLRSSGGSGELFF
TRBD2 | TRBJ2-3 | TRBV5-6 | NA | TGTGCCAGCAGCTTGGCTGGACTAGCGGGGGTGGATACGCAGTATTTT | CASSLAGLAGVDTQYF
TRBD1 | TRBJ1-4 | TRBV7-6 | NA | TGTGCCAGCAGCTTGAAGTTAACGGGACAGCCTAATGAAAAACTGTTTTTT | CASSLKLTGQPNEKLFF
NA | TRBJ2-1 | TRBV10-3 | NA | TGTGCCATCAGGGCGGGAATGGGCAATGAGCAGTTCTTC | CAIRAGMGNEQFF
TRBD1 | TRBJ1-6 | TRBV5-1 | NA | TGCGCCAGCAGCGTACAGGGGCCAAATTCACCCCTCCACTTT | CASSVQGPNSPLHF
TRBD2 | TRBJ2-1 | TRBV30 | NA | TGTGCCTGGAGTGTACTGGGGACTAGCGGGGGGAATGAGCAGTTCTTC | CAWSVLGTSGGNEQFF
NA | TRBJ1-3 | TRBV5-8 | few | TGTGCCAGCAGCTTGGCCGGGATCAACACCATATATTTT | CASSLAGINTIYF
NA | TRBJ2-1 | TRBV29-1 | NA | TGCAGCGTGGGACGACAGGTTGCCTACAATGAGCAGTTCTTC | CSVGRQVAYNEQFF
NA | TRBJ2-5 | TRBV6-5 | few | TGTGCCAGCAGTGGCGGGGGCAGCCAAGAGACCCAGTACTTC | CASSGGGSQETQYF
NA | TRBJ1-1 | TRBV9 | once | TGTGCCAGCAGCGTAGCTGGCGGGGCAGGAGGCACTGAAGCTTTCTTT | CASSVAGGAGGTEAFF
NA | TRBJ2-6 | TRBV4-3 | NA | TGCGCCAGCAGCCAAGATTCAGGGACAACGACTGGGGCCAACGTCCTGACTTTC | CASSQDSGTTTGANVLTF
NA | TRBJ1-3 | TRBV7-2 | NA | TGTGCCAGCAGCTCCGAGCGTAACACCATATATTTT | CASSSERNTIYF
NA | TRBJ2-3 | TRBV18 | NA | TGTGCCAGCTCACCACAGTTCGGGGGGCCTCTCACAGATACGCAGTATTTT | CASSPQFGGPLTDTQYF
TRBD2 | TRBJ2-3 | TRBV30 | NA | TGTGCCTGGAGTAAGACTAGCGGGGGAGTTGTAGATACGCAGTATTTT | CAWSKTSGGVVDTQYF
NA | TRBJ2-2 | TRBV7-6 | NA | TGTGCCAGCAGCTTTATGACAAGGGGTCCCCCCGGGGAGCTGTTTTTT | CASSFMTRGPPGELFF
NA | TRBJ1-4 | TRBV7-8 | NA | TGTGCCAGCAGCTACGGACAGTTTAATGAAAAACTGTTTTTT | CASSYGQFNEKLFF
TRBD1 | TRBJ2-7 | TRBV18 | NA | TGTGCCAGCTCACTCCAGGGACAGGGGGGCTACGAGCAGTACTTC | CASSLQGQGGYEQYF
NA | TRBJ1-5 | TRBV5-4 | NA | TGTGCCAGCAGCTTGATGGGGGGGGAACAGCCCCAGCATTTT | CASSLMGGEQPQHF
NA | TRBJ2-3 | TRBV7-8 | NA | TGTGCCAGCAGCCCCCCGGGAGCCTCCACAGATACGCAGTATTTT | CASSPPGASTDTQYF
NA | TRBJ1-4 | TRBV4-2 | NA | TGTGCCAGCAGCCAAGATTCGGCAGGGCGTAATGAAAAACTGTTTTTT | CASSQDSAGRNEKLFF
TRBD2 | TRBJ2-1 | TRBV13 | NA | TGTGCCAGCAGACCCGGACTAGCGGGGGGGAATGAGCAGTTCTTC | CASRPGLAGGNEQFF
NA | TRBJ1-4 | TRBV5-1 | NA | TGCGCCAGCAGCCCTATTTCAGGGGTCGGTGAAAAACTGTTTTTT | CASSPISGVGEKLFF
NA | TRBJ1-4 | TRBV4-1 | once | TGCGCCAGCAGCCCCCGGGGGGCAGGCTTTAGTGAAAAACTGTTTTTT | CASSPRGAGFSEKLFF
TRBD1 | TRBJ1-1 | TRBV10-2 | NA | TGCGCCAGCAGTGGGACAGGGGTTAGACCGGGAGCTTTCTTT | CASSGTGVRPGAFF
NA | TRBJ1-4 | TRBV5-1 | NA | TGCGCCAGCAAGGGGGACGTTCTAACTAATGAAAAACTGTTTTTT | CASKGDVLTNEKLFF
NA | TRBJ1-4 | TRBV7-9 | NA | TGTGCCAGCAGCACTTCGGAGGGACCGATGAATGAAAAACTGTTTTTT | CASSTSEGPMNEKLFF
NA | TRBJ1-1 | TRBV30 | few | TGTGCCTGGAGCCCTAGCTGGAACACTGAAGCTTTCTTT | CAWSPSWNTEAFF
NA | TRBJ1-6 | TRBV28 | NA | TGTGCCAGCAGTTTGCACAACGCAGGGAACTCACCCCTCCACTTT | CASSLHNAGNSPLHF